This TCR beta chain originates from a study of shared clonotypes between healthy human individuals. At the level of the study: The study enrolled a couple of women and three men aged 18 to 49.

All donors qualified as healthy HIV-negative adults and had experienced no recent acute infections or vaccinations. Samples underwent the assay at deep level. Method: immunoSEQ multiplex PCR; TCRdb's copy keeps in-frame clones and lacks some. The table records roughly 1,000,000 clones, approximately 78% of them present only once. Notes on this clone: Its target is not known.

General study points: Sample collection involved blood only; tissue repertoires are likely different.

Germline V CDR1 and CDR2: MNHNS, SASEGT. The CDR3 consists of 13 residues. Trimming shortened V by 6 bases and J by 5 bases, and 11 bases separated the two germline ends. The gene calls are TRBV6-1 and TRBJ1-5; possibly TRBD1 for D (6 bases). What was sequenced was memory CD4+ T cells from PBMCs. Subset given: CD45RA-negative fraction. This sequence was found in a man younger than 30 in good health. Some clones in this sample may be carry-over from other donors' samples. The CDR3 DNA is TGTGCCAGCAGGTGGACAGCGGATCAGCCCCAGCATTTT. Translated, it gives CASRWTADQPQHF.